This passage covers 8 T cell receptor beta chains from one sample sequenced in a study of T cells after yellow fever vaccination. TCRdb called the 5' RACE reads again in MiXCR, with one record for every CDR3 protein. The sample yields some 320,000 distinct CDR3 sequences, roughly 10% seen once. Sequenced material: CD4+ T cells sorted from PBMCs, taken 45 days after the yellow fever booster vaccination. The receptor source for this set is a man aged 18 to 29 who received the YFV17D yellow fever vaccine.

This clonotype turned up a few times. The V gene is TRBV12-3 or TRBV12-4, the J gene TRBJ2-7, with D perhaps matching TRBD1 or TRBD2 (5 bases each). This CDR3 is built from 14 residues. V was pared by 3 bases and J by 0 bases, with 9 bases between. The CDR3 DNA reads as TGTGCCAGCAGTTTCGCAGGGAGCTCCTACGAGCAGTACTTC. The encoded protein is CASSFAGSSYEQYF.

The chain uses TRBV4-1 and TRBJ2-4; D is perhaps TRBD1 (5 bases). This CDR3 has 18 amino acids. Germline CDR1 and CDR2: MGHRA and YSYEKL. The ends were cut back, 0 bases at V and 0 bases at J, with 15 bases in the middle. The CDR3 sequence: CASSQDPEGAGAKNIQYF. DNA for the CDR3: TGCGCCAGCAGCCAAGACCCGGAAGGGGCCGGAGCCAAAAACATTCAGTACTTC.

The V and J genes are TRBV12-3 or TRBV12-4 and TRBJ2-3, with 11 bases matching TRBD1. CDR3 length: 13 residues. J lost 9 bases, V lost 6 bases, and 5 bases had no gene match. Written as DNA, the CDR3 is TGTGCCAGCAGCACCGGGACAGGGGGGACGCAGTATTTT. This gives the protein CASSTGTGGTQYF.

This clonotype has more than one count but fewer than ten. The chain uses TRBV7-9 and TRBJ2-2; 7 bases map to TRBD2. With V trimmed by 5 bases and J by 3 bases, 9 bases remained unmatched. The V gene's germline CDR1 is SEHNR and CDR2 FQNEAQ (reference sequence). The length of the CDR3 is 16 residues. The CDR3 sequence is CASSPAGGGYTGELFF. The CDR3 DNA sequence: TGTGCCAGCAGCCCCGCGGGCGGGGGTTACACCGGGGAGCTGTTTTTT.

This clonotype was recorded a few times. J is TRBJ2-7 and V is TRBV29-1; perhaps D is TRBD1 or TRBD2 (6 bases each). The CDR3 contains 13 residues. With 6 bases removed from V and 4 bases from J, the gap between germline ends came to 16 bases. The germline V gene encodes CDR1 SQVTM and CDR2 ANQGSEA. CDR3 residues: CSVGGLPLYEQYF. In DNA, the CDR3 is TGCAGCGTAGGGGGACTCCCGTTATACGAGCAGTACTTC.

This clonotype was picked up a small number of times. The rearrangement joins TRBV27 to TRBJ1-1; no reliable D call. Trimming took 0 bases from V and 0 from J, leaving 14 bases between them. The CDR3 is 17 amino acids. Germline CDR1 and CDR2: MNHEY and SMNVEV (reference sequence). The CDR3 DNA reads TGTGCCAGCAGTTTATCATTCCGGGGAAGTATGAACACTGAAGCTTTCTTT. Amino acid sequence: CASSLSFRGSMNTEAFF.

The sample holds many counts of this clonotype. The chain employs TRBV10-3 and TRBJ2-2, with 10 bases fitting TRBD2. The CDR3 is 14 residues long. V was pared by 6 bases and J by 7 bases, with 5 bases of the junction left unmatched. From germline, CDR1 is ENHRY and CDR2 SYGVKD. CDR3 in amino acids: CAIRTGTSDGELFF. The DNA of the CDR3 is TGTGCCATCAGGACCGGGACTAGCGACGGGGAGCTGTTTTTT.

This clonotype was seen more than once but under ten times. This chain uses TRBV27 with TRBJ2-6; D gene ambiguous. V dropped 2 bases and J dropped 0 bases, with 8 bases sitting between them. The CDR3 spans 16 residues. Germline V gene lookup returns CDR1 MNHEY and CDR2 SMNVEV (reference sequence). CDR3 coding DNA: TGTGCCAGCAGTTTAAGGCCTAGCTCTGGGGCCAACGTCCTGACTTTC. As protein: CASSLRPSSGANVLTF. Complete variable domain (other parts from reference TRBV27 and TRBJ2-6): EAQVTQNPRYLITVTGKKLTVTCSQNMNHEYMSWYRQDPGLGLRQIYYSMNVEVTDKGDVPEGYKVSRKEKRNFPLILESPSPNQTSLYFCASSLRPSSGANVLTFGAGSRLTVL.